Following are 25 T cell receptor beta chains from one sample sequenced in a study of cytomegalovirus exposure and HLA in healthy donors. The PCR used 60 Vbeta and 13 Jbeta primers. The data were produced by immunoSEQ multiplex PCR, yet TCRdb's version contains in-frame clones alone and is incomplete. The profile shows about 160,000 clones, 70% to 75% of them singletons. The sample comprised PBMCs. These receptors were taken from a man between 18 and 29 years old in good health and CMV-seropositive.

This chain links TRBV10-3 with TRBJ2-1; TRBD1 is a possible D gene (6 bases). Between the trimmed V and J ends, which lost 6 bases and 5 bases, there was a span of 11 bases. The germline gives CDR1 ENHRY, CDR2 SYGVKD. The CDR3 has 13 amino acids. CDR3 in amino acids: CAIRTGQNNEQFF. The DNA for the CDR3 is TGTGCCATCAGGACCGGACAGAACAATGAGCAGTTCTTC.

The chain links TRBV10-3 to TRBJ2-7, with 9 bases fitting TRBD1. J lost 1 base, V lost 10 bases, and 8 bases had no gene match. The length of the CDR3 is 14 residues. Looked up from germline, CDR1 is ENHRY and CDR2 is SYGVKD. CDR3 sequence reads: CATAGDRESYEQYV. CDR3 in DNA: TGTGCCACCGCCGGGGACAGGGAATCCTACGAGCAGTACGTC.

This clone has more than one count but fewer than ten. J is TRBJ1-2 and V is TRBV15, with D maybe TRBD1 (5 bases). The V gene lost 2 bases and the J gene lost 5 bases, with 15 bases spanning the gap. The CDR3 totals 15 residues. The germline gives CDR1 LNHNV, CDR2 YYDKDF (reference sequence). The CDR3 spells CATSRQGNAGYGYTF. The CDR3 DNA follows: TGTGCCACCAGCAGACAGGGTAATGCGGGGTATGGCTACACCTTC.

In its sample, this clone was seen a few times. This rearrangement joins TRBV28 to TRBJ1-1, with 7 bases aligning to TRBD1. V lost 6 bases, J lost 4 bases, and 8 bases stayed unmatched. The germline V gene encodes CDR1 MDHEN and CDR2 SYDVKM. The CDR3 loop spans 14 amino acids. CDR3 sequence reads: CASRPQGGPTEAFF. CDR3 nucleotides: TGTGCCAGCAGACCGCAGGGGGGTCCCACTGAAGCTTTCTTT.

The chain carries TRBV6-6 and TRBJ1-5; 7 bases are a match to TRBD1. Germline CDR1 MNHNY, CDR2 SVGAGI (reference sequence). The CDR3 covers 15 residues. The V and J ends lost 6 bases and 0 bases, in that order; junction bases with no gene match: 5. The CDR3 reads CASSLWTGSNQPQHF. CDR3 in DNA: TGTGCCAGCAGCCTTTGGACAGGTAGCAATCAGCCCCAGCATTTT.

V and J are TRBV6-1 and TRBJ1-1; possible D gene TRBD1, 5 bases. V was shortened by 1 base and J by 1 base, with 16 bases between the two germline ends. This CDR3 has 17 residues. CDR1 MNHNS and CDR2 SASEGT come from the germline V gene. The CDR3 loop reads CASSEETAQIGNTEAFF. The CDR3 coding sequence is TGTGCCAGCAGTGAAGAGACAGCCCAGATAGGGAACACTGAAGCTTTCTTT.

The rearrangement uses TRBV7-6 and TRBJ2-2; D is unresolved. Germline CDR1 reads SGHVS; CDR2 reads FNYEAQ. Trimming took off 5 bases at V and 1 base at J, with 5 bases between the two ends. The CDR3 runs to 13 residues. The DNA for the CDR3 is TGTGCCAGCAGCGCACAGAACACCGGGGAGCTGTTTTTT. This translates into CASSAQNTGELFF.

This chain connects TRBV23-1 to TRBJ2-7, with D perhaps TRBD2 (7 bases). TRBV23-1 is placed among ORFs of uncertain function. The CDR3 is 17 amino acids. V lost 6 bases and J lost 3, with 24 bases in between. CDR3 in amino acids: CASRMGWQGGGFYEQYV. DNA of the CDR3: TGCGCCAGCAGGATGGGATGGCAGGGAGGGGGGTTCTACGAGCAGTACGTC.

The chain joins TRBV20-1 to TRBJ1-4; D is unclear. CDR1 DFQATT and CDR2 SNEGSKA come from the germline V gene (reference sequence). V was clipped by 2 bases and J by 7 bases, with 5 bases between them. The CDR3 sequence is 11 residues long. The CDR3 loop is CSARPREKLFF. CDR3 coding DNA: TGCAGTGCTAGACCCCGTGAAAAACTGTTTTTT.

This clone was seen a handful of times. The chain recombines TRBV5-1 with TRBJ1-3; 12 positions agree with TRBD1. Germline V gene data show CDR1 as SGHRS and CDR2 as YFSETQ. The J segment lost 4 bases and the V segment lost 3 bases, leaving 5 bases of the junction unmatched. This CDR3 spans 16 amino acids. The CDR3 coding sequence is TGCGCCAGCAGCTCAGGGACAGGGGGCGCGGGAAACACCATATATTTT. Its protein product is CASSSGTGGAGNTIYF.

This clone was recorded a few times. CDR3 in DNA: TGTGCCAGTAGTATAGACCCGGGAGGCGGGACTAGCTACCGGGATACGCAGTATTTT. Translation: CASSIDPGGGTSYRDTQYF. This sequence joins TRBV19 and TRBJ2-3; TRBD2 matches at 9 bases. The length of the CDR3 is 19 residues. CDR1 is LNHDA and CDR2 is SQIVND in the germline V gene (reference sequence). V lost 0 bases and J lost 6; bases outside the gene matches: 16.

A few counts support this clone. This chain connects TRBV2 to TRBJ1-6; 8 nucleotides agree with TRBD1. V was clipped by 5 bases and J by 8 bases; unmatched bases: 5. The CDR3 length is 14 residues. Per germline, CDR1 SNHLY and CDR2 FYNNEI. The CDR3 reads CASSSTGVYSPLHF. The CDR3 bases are TGTGCCAGCAGTTCGACAGGGGTATATTCACCCCTCCACTTT.

The chain's CDR3 is CASRGQGAPQEKLFF. The CDR3 nucleotides are TGTGCCAGCAGGGGACAGGGGGCTCCCCAAGAAAAACTGTTTTTT. The V gene is TRBV27, the J gene TRBJ1-4; TRBD1 matches at 12 bases. V lost 6 bases to trimming and J lost 8 bases; unmatched junction nucleotides: 7. Germline CDR1 MNHEY, CDR2 SMNVEV (reference sequence). This CDR3 has 15 residues.

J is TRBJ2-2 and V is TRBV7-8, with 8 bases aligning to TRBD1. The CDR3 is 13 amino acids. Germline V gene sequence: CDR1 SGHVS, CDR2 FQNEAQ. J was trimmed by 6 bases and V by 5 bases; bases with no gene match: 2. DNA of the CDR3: TGTGCCAGCAGCCCACAGGGGGCCGGGGAGCTGTTTTTT. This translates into CASSPQGAGELFF.

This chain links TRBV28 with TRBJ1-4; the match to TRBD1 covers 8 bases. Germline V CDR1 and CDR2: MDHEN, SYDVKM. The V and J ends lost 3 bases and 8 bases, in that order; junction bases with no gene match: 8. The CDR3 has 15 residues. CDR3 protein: CASSLSGRGLEKLFF. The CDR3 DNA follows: TGTGCCAGCAGTTTGTCGGGCAGGGGGCTCGAAAAACTGTTTTTT.

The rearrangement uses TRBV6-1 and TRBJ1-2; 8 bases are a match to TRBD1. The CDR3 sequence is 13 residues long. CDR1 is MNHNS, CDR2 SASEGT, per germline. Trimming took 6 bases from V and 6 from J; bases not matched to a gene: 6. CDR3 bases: TGTGCCAGCAGGCACAGGGGGGAGAATGGCTACACCTTC. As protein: CASRHRGENGYTF.

The CDR3 loop reads CAINTGQTNTEAFF. CDR3 DNA: TGTGCCATCAATACAGGACAAACGAACACTGAAGCTTTCTTT. V usage is TRBV10-3 and J usage is TRBJ1-1, with D possibly being TRBD1 (5 bases). The CDR3 runs 14 residues. The germline V and J ends were trimmed by 7 bases and 1 base, with 13 bases remaining between them. The germline gives CDR1 ENHRY, CDR2 SYGVKD.

The CDR3, as DNA: TGTGCTAGTGGTTCCCCAGGCCCTAGCGGGAAACAAGAGACCCAGTACTTC. It translates to CASGSPGPSGKQETQYF. This chain uses TRBV12-5 with TRBJ2-5; TRBD2 matches at 9 bases. The CDR3 runs to 17 residues. J gave up 2 bases and V 4 bases, and 11 bases lay outside the gene matches. Germline lookup yields CDR1 LGHNT and CDR2 FRNRAP.

CDR3 protein: CASSLGSRRGGRETQYF. The CDR3, as DNA: TGTGCCAGCAGCTTAGGGTCCCGGCGGGGGGGCCGAGAGACCCAGTACTTC. J is TRBJ2-5 and V is TRBV7-6, with 9 bases fitting TRBD2. Looked up from germline, CDR1 is SGHVS and CDR2 is FNYEAQ. The CDR3 length is 17 residues. V trimming: 1 base; J trimming: 4 bases; junction bases outside the gene matches: 10. Full variable domain (missing parts from reference TRBV7-6 and TRBJ2-5): GAGVSQSPRYKVTKRGQDVALRCDPISGHVSLYWYRQALGQGPEFLTYFNYEAQQDKSGLPNDRFSAERPEGSISTLTIQRTEQRDSAMYRCASSLGSRRGGRETQYFGPGTRLLVL.

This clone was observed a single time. CDR3 in DNA: TGTGCCAGCAGTTCAAAACAGGGGGCCGGCTACACCTTC. This codes for CASSSKQGAGYTF. The chain links TRBV27 to TRBJ1-2; 9 bases are shared with TRBD1. The CDR3 covers 13 residues. After removal of 4 bases from V and 8 bases from J, the junction contained 5 bases not matched to a gene. CDR1 is MNHEY, CDR2 SMNVEV, per germline (reference sequence).

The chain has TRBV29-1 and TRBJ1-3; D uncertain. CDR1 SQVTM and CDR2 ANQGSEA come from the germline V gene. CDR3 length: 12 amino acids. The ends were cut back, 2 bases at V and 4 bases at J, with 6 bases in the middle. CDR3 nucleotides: TGCAGCGTTGAACTTTTAGGAAACACCATATATTTT. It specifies CSVELLGNTIYF.

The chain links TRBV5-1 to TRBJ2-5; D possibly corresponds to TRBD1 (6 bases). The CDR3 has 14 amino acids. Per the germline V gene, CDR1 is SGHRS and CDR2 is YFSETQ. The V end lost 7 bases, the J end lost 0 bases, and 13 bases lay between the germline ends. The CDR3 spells CASGGGADQETQYF. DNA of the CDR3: TGCGCCAGCGGGGGCGGAGCGGACCAAGAGACCCAGTACTTC.

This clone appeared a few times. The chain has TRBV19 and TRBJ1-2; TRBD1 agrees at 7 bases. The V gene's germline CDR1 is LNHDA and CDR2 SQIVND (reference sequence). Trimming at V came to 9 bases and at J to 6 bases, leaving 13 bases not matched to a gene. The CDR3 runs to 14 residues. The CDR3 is CASVPQGQGNGYTF. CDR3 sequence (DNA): TGTGCCAGCGTACCACAGGGGCAAGGGAATGGCTACACCTTC.

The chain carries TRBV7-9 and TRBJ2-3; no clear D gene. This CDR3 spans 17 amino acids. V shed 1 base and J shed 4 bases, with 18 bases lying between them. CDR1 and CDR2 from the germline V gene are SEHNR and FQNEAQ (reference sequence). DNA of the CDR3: TGTGCCAGCAGCTTAGGCGAGGCGACCTTCCAATCAGATACGCAGTATTTT. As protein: CASSLGEATFQSDTQYF.

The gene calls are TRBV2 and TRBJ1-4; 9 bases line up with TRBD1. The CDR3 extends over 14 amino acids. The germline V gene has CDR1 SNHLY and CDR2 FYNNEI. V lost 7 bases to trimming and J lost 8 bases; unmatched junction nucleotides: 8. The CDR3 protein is CASTLGQGEEKLFF. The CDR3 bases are TGTGCCAGCACCTTGGGACAGGGCGAGGAAAAACTGTTTTTT.